Here is one TCR beta chain with its context. The CDR3 covers 16 residues. The source of the sample is a study of control samples from healthy donors and cancer patients. Clones were read by immunoSEQ multiplex PCR, and TCRdb kept only the in-frame ones, dropping some. The data contain more than 100,000 clones, around 90% of them singletons. The chain has TRBV12-2 and TRBJ2-2. TRBV12-2 represents a pseudogene. This clonotype was sampled from a man between 18 and 35 years old in good health. Material: blood. The CDR3 sequence: CASRLEPGAGTGELFF. CDR3 coding DNA: TGTGCAAGTCGCTTAGAACCGGGCGCCGGCACCGGGGAGCTGTTTTTT.